This T cell receptor (beta chain) was obtained from a study of cytomegalovirus exposure and HLA in healthy donors. The CDR3 covers 13 residues. V dropped 2 bases and J dropped 2 bases, with 7 bases sitting between them. Germline V gives CDR1 SGDLS, CDR2 YYNGEE. The PCR made use of 60 Vbeta and 13 Jbeta primers. Libraries were prepared by immunoSEQ multiplex PCR; TCRdb keeps only in-frame clonotypes and omits some of them. Counted here are 90,000 to 130,000 clones, roughly 69% occurring once; the ten biggest clones make up 2% to 2.5%. Material: PBMCs. The sequence came from a woman in her 30s in good health and CMV-seronegative. The chain uses TRBV9 and TRBJ1-2, with a tentative D call TRBD1 (6 bases). CDR3 nucleotides: TGTGCCAGCAGCGTCGACAGGAACTATGGCTACACCTTC. This codes for CASSVDRNYGYTF.